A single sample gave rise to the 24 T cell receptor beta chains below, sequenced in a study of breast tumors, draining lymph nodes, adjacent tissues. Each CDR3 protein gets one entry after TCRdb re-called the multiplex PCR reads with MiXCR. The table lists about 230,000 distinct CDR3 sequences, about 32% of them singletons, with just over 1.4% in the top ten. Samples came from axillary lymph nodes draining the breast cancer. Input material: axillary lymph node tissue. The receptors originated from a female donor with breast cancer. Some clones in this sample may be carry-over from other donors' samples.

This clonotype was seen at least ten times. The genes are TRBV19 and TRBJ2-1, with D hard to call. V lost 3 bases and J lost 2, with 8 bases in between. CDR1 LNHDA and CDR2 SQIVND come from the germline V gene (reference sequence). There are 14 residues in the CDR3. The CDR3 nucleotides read TGTGCCAGTAGTATTTACGGACCCTACAATGAGCAGTTCTTC. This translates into CASSIYGPYNEQFF.

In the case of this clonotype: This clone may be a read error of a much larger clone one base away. DNA for the CDR3: TGCGCCAGCGGTGAGAATCGGGGCACAGATACGCAGTATTTT. It specifies CASGENRGTDTQYF. The chain combines TRBV10-1 with TRBJ2-3; no reliable D call. Germline V gene sequence: CDR1 WNHNN, CDR2 SYGVQD (reference sequence). This CDR3 is 14 amino acids long.

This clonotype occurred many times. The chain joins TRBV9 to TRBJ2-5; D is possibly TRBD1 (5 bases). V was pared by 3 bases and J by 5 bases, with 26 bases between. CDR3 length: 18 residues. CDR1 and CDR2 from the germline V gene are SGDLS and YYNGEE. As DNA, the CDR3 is TGTGCCAGCAGCGGAGGCAGGGCTACTAACGTAAACGAGGAGACCCAGTACTTC. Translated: CASSGGRATNVNEETQYF.

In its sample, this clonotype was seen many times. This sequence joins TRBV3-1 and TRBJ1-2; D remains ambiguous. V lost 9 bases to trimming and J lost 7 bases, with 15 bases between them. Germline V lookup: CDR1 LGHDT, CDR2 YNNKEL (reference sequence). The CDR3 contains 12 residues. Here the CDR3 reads CASGRREGGYTF. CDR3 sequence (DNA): TGTGCCAGTGGCAGAAGGGAAGGTGGCTACACCTTC.

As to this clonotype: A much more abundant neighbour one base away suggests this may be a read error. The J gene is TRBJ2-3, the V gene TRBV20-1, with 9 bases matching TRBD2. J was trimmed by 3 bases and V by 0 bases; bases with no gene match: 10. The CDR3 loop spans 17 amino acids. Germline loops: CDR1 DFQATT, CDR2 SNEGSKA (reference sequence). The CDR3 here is CSARDPWTSARTDTQYF. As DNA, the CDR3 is TGCAGTGCTAGAGATCCCTGGACTAGCGCGAGAACAGATACGCAGTATTTT.

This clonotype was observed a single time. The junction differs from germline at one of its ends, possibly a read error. CDR3 DNA sequence: TGTGCCAGCAGCACAGGGGGAAATGGCTACACCTTC. Translation gives CASSTGGNGYTF. The J gene is TRBJ1-2, the V gene TRBV10-2; TRBD1 matches at 8 bases. The CDR3 has 12 amino acids. In germline, CDR1 is WSHSY, CDR2 SAAADI.

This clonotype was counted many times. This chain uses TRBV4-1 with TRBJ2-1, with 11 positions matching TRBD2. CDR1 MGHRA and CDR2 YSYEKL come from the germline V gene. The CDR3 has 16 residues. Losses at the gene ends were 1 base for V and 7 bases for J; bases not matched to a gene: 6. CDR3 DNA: TGCGCCAGCAGCCAAGGGCCGGGACTAGCGGTTAATGAGCAGTTCTTC. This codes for CASSQGPGLAVNEQFF.

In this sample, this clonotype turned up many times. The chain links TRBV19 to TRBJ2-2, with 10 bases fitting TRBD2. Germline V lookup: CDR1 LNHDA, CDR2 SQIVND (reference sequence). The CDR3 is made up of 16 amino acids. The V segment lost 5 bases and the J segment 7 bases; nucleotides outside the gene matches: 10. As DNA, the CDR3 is TGTGCCAGTAGTTTAAGCGGGAGGGCCTTCGGCGGGGAGCTGTTTTTT. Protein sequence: CASSLSGRAFGGELFF.

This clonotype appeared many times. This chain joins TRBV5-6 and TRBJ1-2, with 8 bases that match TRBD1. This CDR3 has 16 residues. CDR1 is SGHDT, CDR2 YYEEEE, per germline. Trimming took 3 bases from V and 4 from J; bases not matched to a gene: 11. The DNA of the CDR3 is TGTGCCAGCAGCTCCTTTTCGGACAGGGCCATCTATGGCTACACCTTC. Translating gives CASSSFSDRAIYGYTF. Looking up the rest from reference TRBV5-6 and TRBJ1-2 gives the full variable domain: DAGVTQSPTHLIKTRGQQVTLRCSPKSGHDTVSWYQQALGQGPQFIFQYYEEEERQRGNFPDRFSGHQFPNYSSELNVNALLLGDSALYLCASSSFSDRAIYGYTFGSGTRLTVV.

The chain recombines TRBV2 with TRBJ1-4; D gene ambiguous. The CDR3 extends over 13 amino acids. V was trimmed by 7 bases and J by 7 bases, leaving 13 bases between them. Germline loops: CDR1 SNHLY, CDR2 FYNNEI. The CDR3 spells CASNSREGEKLFF. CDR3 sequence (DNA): TGTGCCAGCAATTCAAGGGAGGGTGAAAAACTGTTTTTT. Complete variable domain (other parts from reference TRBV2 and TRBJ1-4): EPEVTQTPSHQVTQMGQEVILRCVPISNHLYFYWYRQILGQKVEFLVSFYNNEISEKSEIFDDQFSVERPDGSNFTLKIRSTKLEDSAMYFCASNSREGEKLFFGSGTQLSVL.

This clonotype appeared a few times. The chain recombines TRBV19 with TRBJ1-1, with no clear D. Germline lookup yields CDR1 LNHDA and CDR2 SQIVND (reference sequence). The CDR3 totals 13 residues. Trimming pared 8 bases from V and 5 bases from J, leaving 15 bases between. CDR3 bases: TGTGCCAGTGGAAGAGGCCGTTGGACTGAAGCTTTCTTT. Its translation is CASGRGRWTEAFF.

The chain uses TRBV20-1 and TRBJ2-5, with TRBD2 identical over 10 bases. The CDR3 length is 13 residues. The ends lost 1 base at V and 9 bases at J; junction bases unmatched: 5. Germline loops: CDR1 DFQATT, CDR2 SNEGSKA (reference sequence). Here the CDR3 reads CSARAEAGGPQYF. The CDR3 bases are TGCAGTGCTAGAGCCGAAGCGGGAGGGCCCCAGTACTTC.

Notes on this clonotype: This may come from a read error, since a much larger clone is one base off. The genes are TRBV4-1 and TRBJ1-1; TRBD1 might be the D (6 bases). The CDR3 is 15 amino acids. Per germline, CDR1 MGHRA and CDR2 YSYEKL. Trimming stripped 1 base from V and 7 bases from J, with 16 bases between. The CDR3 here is CASSQGGTGIFEAFF. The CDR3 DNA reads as TGCGCCAGCAGCCAAGGCGGAACAGGGATCTTTGAAGCTTTCTTT.

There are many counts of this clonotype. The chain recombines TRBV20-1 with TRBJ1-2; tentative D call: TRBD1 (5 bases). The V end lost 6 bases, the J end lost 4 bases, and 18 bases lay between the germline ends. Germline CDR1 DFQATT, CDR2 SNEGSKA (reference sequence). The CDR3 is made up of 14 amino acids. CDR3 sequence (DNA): TGCAGTGCCCGCGGGGCCGGGGGTTTCTATGGCTACACCTTC. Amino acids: CSARGAGGFYGYTF.

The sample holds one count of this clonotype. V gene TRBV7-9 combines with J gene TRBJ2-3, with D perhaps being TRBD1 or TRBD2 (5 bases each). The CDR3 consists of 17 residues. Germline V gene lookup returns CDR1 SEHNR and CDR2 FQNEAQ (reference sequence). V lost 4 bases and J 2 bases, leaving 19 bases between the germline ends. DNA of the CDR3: TGTGCCAGCAGCTCCGCCCAGGGAGCTGGAAACACAGATACGCAGTATTTT. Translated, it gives CASSSAQGAGNTDTQYF. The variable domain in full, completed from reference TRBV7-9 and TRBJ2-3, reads DTGVSQNPRHKITKRGQNVTFRCDPISEHNRLYWYRQTLGQGPEFLTYFQNEAQLEKSRLLSDRFSAERPKGSFSTLEIQRTEQGDSAMYLCASSSAQGAGNTDTQYFGPGTRLTVL.

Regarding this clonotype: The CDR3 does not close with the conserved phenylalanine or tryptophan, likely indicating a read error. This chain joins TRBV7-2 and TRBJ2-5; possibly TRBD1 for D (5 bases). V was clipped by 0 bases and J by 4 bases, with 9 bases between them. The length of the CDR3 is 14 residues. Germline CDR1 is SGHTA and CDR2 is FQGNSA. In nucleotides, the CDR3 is TGTGCCAGCAGCTTAGCGGGGCCTGGAGAGACCCAGTACCTC. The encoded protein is CASSLAGPGETQYL.

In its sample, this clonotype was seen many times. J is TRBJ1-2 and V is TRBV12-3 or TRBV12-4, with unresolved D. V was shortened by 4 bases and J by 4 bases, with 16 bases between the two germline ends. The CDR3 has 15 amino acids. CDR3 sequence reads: CASSYRHLSSYGYTF. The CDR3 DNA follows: TGTGCCAGCAGTTACCGACACCTAAGCAGCTATGGCTACACCTTC.

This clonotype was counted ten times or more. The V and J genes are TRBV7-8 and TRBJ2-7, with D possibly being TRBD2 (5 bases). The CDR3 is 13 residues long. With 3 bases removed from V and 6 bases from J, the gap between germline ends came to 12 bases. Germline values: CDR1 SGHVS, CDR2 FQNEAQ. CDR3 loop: CASSFATSIEQYF. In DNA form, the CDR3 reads TGTGCCAGCAGCTTCGCTACTAGTATCGAGCAGTACTTC. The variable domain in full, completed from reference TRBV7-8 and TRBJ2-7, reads GAGVSQSPRYKVAKRGQDVALRCDPISGHVSLFWYQQALGQGPEFLTYFQNEAQLDKSGLPSDRFFAERPEGSVSTLKIQRTQQEDSAVYLCASSFATSIEQYFGPGTRLTVT.

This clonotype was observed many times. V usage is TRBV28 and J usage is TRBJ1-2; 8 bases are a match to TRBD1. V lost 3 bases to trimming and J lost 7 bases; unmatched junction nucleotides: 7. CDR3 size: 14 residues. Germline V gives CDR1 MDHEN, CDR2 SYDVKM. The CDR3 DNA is TGTGCCAGCAGTTTTTTCGGCCAGGGGGCTGGCTACACCTTC. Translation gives CASSFFGQGAGYTF.

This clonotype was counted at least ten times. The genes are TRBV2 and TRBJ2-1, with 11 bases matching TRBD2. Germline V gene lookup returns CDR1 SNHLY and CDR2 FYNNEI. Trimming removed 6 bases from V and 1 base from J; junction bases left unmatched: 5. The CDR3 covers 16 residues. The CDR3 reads CASSRLAGTSYNEQFF. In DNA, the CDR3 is TGTGCCAGCAGCAGACTAGCGGGAACGTCCTACAATGAGCAGTTCTTC.

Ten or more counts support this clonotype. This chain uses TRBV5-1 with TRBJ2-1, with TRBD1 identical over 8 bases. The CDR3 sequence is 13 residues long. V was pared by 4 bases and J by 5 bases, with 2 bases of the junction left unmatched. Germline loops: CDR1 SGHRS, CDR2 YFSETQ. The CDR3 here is CASSNRGDNEQFF. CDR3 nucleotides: TGCGCCAGCAGCAACAGGGGGGACAATGAGCAGTTCTTC. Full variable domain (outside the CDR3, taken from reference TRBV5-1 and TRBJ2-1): KAGVTQTPRYLIKTRGQQVTLSCSPISGHRSVSWYQQTPGQGLQFLFEYFSETQRNKGNFPGRFSGRQFSNSRSEMNVSTLELGDSALYLCASSNRGDNEQFFGPGTRLTVL.

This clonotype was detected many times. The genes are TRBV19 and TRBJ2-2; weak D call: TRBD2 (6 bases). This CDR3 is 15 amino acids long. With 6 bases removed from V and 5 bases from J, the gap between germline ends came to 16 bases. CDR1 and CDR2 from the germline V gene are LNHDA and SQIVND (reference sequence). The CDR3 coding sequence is TGTGCCAGTAGACCCGTCGGGGGTTGGACCGGGGAGCTGTTTTTT. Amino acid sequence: CASRPVGGWTGELFF.

The CDR3 DNA follows: TGCGCCAGCAGCTTGGATATTAGCGGCTACAATGAAAAACTGTTTTTT. Encoded protein: CASSLDISGYNEKLFF. The V and J genes are TRBV5-1 and TRBJ1-4; D gene uncertain. Germline V gives CDR1 SGHRS, CDR2 YFSETQ. The CDR3 spans 16 residues. The V end was cut by 0 bases, the J end by 5 bases, with 14 bases between.

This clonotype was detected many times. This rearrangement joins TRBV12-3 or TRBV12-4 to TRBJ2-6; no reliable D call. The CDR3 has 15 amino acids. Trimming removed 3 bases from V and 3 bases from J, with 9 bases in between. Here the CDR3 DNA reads TGTGCCAGCAGTTTCTCGGGCCTTGGGGCCAACGTCCTGACTTTC. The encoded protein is CASSFSGLGANVLTF.